These 19 T cell receptor beta chains share one sample of origin, sequenced in a study of immune evolution from preneoplasia to lung adenocarcinoma. Generated by immunoSEQ multiplex PCR, the TCRdb table keeps only in-frame clones and is missing some. The sample contains several thousand clones, approximately 80% of which appear only once. The source material was FFPE lung adenocarcinoma in situ tissue. The receptors were gathered from a person aged 65-85 years with lung adenocarcinoma.

V is TRBV30 and J is TRBJ2-5; D is ambiguous. V was trimmed by 1 base and J by 6 bases, leaving 6 bases between them. Germline V lookup: CDR1 GTSNPN, CDR2 SVGIG (reference sequence). There are 11 residues in the CDR3. The CDR3 protein is CAWSAVQTQYF. In DNA, the CDR3 is TGTGCCTGGAGTGCCGTACAGACCCAGTACTTC.

V and J are TRBV6-5 and TRBJ1-1; perhaps TRBD1 as D (5 bases). The CDR3 sequence is 13 residues long. Germline V gene lookup returns CDR1 MNHEY and CDR2 SVGAGI. With 2 bases removed from V and 10 bases from J, the gap between germline ends came to 14 bases. CDR3 coding DNA: TGTGCCAGCAGTTACCCGGGGGATAGCCGAGCTTTCTTT. Residues: CASSYPGDSRAFF.

The CDR3 region has the DNA TGCGCCAGCAGCCTTAGGGGAGGGAATGGGAACACTGAAGCTTTCTTT. Its translation is CASSLRGGNGNTEAFF. V and J are TRBV5-1 and TRBJ1-1; TRBD1 is a possible D gene (5 bases). Trimming pared 4 bases from V and 1 base from J, leaving 17 bases between. In germline, CDR1 is SGHRS, CDR2 YFSETQ. The CDR3 contains 16 residues.

The chain links TRBV19 to TRBJ2-2; D is undetermined. The CDR3 is 14 residues long. Trimming took 8 bases from V and 0 from J, leaving 10 bases between them. Germline V gene lookup returns CDR1 LNHDA and CDR2 SQIVND (reference sequence). CDR3 sequence reads: CASRTNPNTGELFF. The CDR3 nucleotides are TGTGCCAGTCGGACCAACCCGAACACCGGGGAGCTGTTTTTT.

The V call is TRBV5-1, the J call TRBJ1-1, with TRBD1 matching 8 bases. Trimming cost V 1 base and J 6 bases; bases outside gene matches: 5. The CDR3 is 14 residues long. Germline lookup yields CDR1 SGHRS and CDR2 YFSETQ. CDR3: CASSLSTGGAEAFF. CDR3 sequence (DNA): TGCGCCAGCAGCTTGTCTACAGGGGGTGCTGAAGCTTTCTTT.

This chain joins TRBV30 and TRBJ2-3; TRBD1 might be the D (5 bases). The CDR3 length is 12 residues. Germline CDR1 GTSNPN, CDR2 SVGIG (reference sequence). Trimming took off 4 bases at V and 1 base at J, with 6 bases between the two ends. The CDR3 region has the DNA TGTGCCTGGAAAGGGGGCACAGATACGCAGTATTTT. Its translation: CAWKGGTDTQYF. Together with reference TRBV30 and TRBJ2-3, the CDR3 gives the full variable domain: SQTIHQWPATLVQPVGSPLSLECTVEGTSNPNLYWYRQAAGRGLQLLFYSVGIGQISSEVPQNLSASRPQDRQFILSSKKLLLSDSGFYLCAWKGGTDTQYFGPGTRLTVL.

This clone was counted a single time. This chain joins TRBV6-1 and TRBJ2-3, with 9 bases aligning to TRBD1. Germline trimming cut 6 bases from V and 2 bases from J; bases unmatched to any gene: 6. Per germline, CDR1 MNHNS and CDR2 SASEGT. The CDR3 runs to 15 residues. The CDR3 reads CASRGDRAYTDTQYF. CDR3 DNA sequence: TGTGCCAGCAGGGGGGACAGGGCGTACACAGATACGCAGTATTTT.

The rearrangement joins TRBV19 to TRBJ2-2; 7 nucleotides match TRBD2. Germline V CDR1 and CDR2: LNHDA, SQIVND (reference sequence). Unmatched junction bases numbered 11, after V lost 6 bases and J lost 4 bases. CDR3 length: 16 residues. For the CDR3, the DNA is TGTGCCAGTAGGCGTGGGGCCGGGACTACCACCGGGGAGCTGTTTTTT. Translating gives CASRRGAGTTTGELFF. Complete variable domain (other parts from reference TRBV19 and TRBJ2-2): DGGITQSPKYLFRKEGQNVTLSCEQNLNHDAMYWYRQDPGQGLRLIYYSQIVNDFQKGDIAEGYSVSREKKESFPLTVTSAQKNPTAFYLCASRRGAGTTTGELFFGEGSRLTVL.

This chain uses TRBV29-1 with TRBJ1-1; D ambiguous. V was trimmed by 2 bases and J by 7 bases, leaving 11 bases between them. Germline CDR1 and CDR2: SQVTM and ANQGSEA. The CDR3 extends over 12 amino acids. Written as DNA, the CDR3 is TGCAGCGTTGAACGGATCGGGAGTGAAGCTTTCTTT. This sequence encodes CSVERIGSEAFF.

This chain links TRBV11-2 with TRBJ1-3; D not certain. The CDR3 totals 16 residues. Germline V gives CDR1 SGHAT, CDR2 FQNNGV. V lost 1 base and J 1 base, leaving 11 bases between the germline ends. CDR3 bases: TGTGCCAGCAGCTTAGCACCTCCGTGGTCTGGAAACACCATATATTTT. It is translated as CASSLAPPWSGNTIYF.

The chain combines TRBV18 with TRBJ1-3; D is unresolved. V was trimmed by 2 bases and J by 3 bases, leaving 14 bases between them. The CDR3 sequence is 16 residues long. Germline V gene sequence: CDR1 KGHSH, CDR2 LQKENI. CDR3 DNA sequence: TGTGCCAGCTCACCAGGCTTCGGAGAGGGTGGAAACACCATATATTTT. This encodes CASSPGFGEGGNTIYF.

V gene TRBV10-1 combines with J gene TRBJ2-1; D might be TRBD1 (6 bases). From germline, CDR1 is WNHNN and CDR2 SYGVQD (reference sequence). Between the trimmed V and J ends, which lost 2 bases and 1 base, there was a span of 9 bases. The CDR3 is 15 amino acids. The DNA of the CDR3 is TGCGCCAGCAGTGAGGCGACAGGATCCTACAATGAGCAGTTCTTC. As protein: CASSEATGSYNEQFF.

This clone ranks as large (0.1 to 1%). The J gene is TRBJ1-1, the V gene TRBV11-3, with D unclear. The CDR3 sequence is 13 residues long. Germline V gene lookup returns CDR1 SGHNT and CDR2 YENEEA. V was cut by 2 bases and J by 5 bases, with 9 bases left in between. CDR3 loop: CASSLYPETEAFF. The CDR3, as DNA: TGTGCCAGCAGCTTATACCCGGAGACTGAAGCTTTCTTT.

A few counts support this clone. The chain employs TRBV2 and TRBJ1-5; D is unresolved. Germline loops: CDR1 SNHLY, CDR2 FYNNEI. V was cut by 5 bases and J by 0 bases, with 5 bases left in between. The CDR3 runs 13 residues. This CDR3 is CASSKGSNQPQHF. Here the CDR3 DNA reads TGTGCCAGCAGTAAGGGTAGCAATCAGCCCCAGCATTTT. Looking up the rest from reference TRBV2 and TRBJ1-5 gives the full variable domain: EPEVTQTPSHQVTQMGQEVILRCVPISNHLYFYWYRQILGQKVEFLVSFYNNEISEKSEIFDDQFSVERPDGSNFTLKIRSTKLEDSAMYFCASSKGSNQPQHFGDGTRLSIL.

The rearrangement joins TRBV20-1 to TRBJ1-2; D may be TRBD1 (5 bases). The CDR3 totals 11 residues. The germline V and J ends were trimmed by 6 bases and 6 bases, with 11 bases remaining between them. Germline loops: CDR1 DFQATT, CDR2 SNEGSKA (reference sequence). The CDR3 reads CSASEGDGYTF. The CDR3 bases are TGCAGTGCGAGTGAAGGGGATGGCTACACCTTC.

This chain uses TRBV12-5 with TRBJ2-1; TRBD2 agrees at 15 bases. Trimming cost V 4 bases and J 7 bases; bases outside gene matches: 17. This CDR3 has 20 residues. Germline CDR1 reads LGHNT; CDR2 reads FRNRAP. CDR3 in DNA: TGTGCTAGTGGTTCCCCTCTCCGACCCGTGGGGACTAGCGGGGGGAATGAGCAGTTCTTC. Its protein is CASGSPLRPVGTSGGNEQFF. Full variable domain (rest looked up from reference TRBV12-5 and TRBJ2-1): DARVTQTPRHKVTEMGQEVTMRCQPILGHNTVFWYRQTMMQGLELLAYFRNRAPLDDSGMPKDRFSAEMPDATLATLKIQPSEPRDSAVYFCASGSPLRPVGTSGGNEQFFGPGTRLTVL.

The chain employs TRBV28 and TRBJ1-2; TRBD1 agrees at 7 bases. The CDR3 contains 15 residues. CDR1 is MDHEN and CDR2 is SYDVKM in the germline V gene. The V segment lost 3 bases and the J segment 4 bases; nucleotides outside the gene matches: 8. The CDR3 DNA follows: TGTGCCAGCAGTTTCGACAGGGACTCCCTCTATGGCTACACCTTC. Its protein is CASSFDRDSLYGYTF.

The rearrangement links TRBV4-1 to TRBJ2-5; D could derive from TRBD1 or TRBD2 (6 bases each). The CDR3 covers 16 residues. Trimming removed 1 base at V and 5 bases at J, with 17 bases between. Germline loops: CDR1 MGHRA, CDR2 YSYEKL. CDR3 sequence (DNA): TGCGCCAGCAGCCAAGCGTTAGAGGGGGGCGATGAGACCCAGTACTTC. Encoded protein: CASSQALEGGDETQYF.

The chain recombines TRBV6-5 with TRBJ1-2, with no clear D. CDR1 MNHEY and CDR2 SVGAGI come from the germline V gene. The CDR3 has 14 residues. V was pared by 6 bases and J by 2 bases, with 13 bases between. The CDR3 loop is CASRLTTANYGYTF. The DNA of the CDR3 is TGTGCCAGCAGACTAACAACAGCGAACTATGGCTACACCTTC.